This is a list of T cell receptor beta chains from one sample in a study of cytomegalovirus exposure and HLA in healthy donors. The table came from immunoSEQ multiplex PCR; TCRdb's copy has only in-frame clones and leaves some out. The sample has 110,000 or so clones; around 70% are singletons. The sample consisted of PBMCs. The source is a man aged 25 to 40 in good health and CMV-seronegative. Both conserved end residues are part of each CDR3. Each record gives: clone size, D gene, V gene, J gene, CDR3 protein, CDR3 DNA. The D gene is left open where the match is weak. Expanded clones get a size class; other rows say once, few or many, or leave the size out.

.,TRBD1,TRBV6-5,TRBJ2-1,CASRTGFYNEQFF,TGTGCCAGCCGGACAGGATTCTACAATGAGCAGTTCTTC
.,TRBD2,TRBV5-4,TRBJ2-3,CASIDAGGSTDTQYF,TGTGCCAGCATCGACGCGGGAGGGAGCACAGATACGCAGTATTTT
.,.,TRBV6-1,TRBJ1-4,CASSEQGRSNEKLFF,TGTGCCAGCAGTGAACAGGGCAGGTCTAATGAAAAACTGTTTTTT
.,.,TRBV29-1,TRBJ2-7,CSVEASASYEQYF,TGCAGCGTTGAAGCGTCCGCCTCCTACGAGCAGTACTTC
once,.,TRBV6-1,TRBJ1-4,CASSVLGADNEKLFF,TGTGCCAGCAGTGTGTTGGGGGCGGATAATGAAAAACTGTTTTTT
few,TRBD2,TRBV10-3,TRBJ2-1,CAISAASGRGQNEQFF,TGTGCCATCAGTGCTGCTAGCGGGAGAGGGCAGAATGAGCAGTTCTTC
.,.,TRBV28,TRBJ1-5,CASSFGGYSNQPQHF,TGTGCCAGCAGTTTCGGAGGTTATAGCAATCAGCCCCAGCATTTT
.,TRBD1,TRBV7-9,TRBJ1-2,CASSLDLGTGNYGYTF,TGTGCCAGCAGCTTAGACCTCGGGACAGGGAACTATGGCTACACCTTC
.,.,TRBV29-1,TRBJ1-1,CSADPRGNTEAFF,TGCAGCGCAGATCCTCGGGGGAACACTGAAGCTTTCTTT
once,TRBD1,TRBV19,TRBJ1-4,CASRPGGRKLFF,TGTGCCAGTAGACCAGGGGGGAGAAAACTGTTTTTT
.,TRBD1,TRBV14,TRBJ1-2,CASSQDPGQTYGYTF,TGTGCCAGCAGCCAAGATCCGGGACAGACATATGGCTACACCTTC
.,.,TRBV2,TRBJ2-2,CASTLTTGELFF,TGTGCCAGCACTCTAACCACCGGGGAGCTGTTTTTT
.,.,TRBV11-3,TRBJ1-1,CASSLGGRQNTEAFF,TGTGCCAGCAGCTTAGGGGGGCGCCAGAACACTGAAGCTTTCTTT
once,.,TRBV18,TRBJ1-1,CASSPPNRARNEGNTEAFF,TGTGCCAGCTCACCACCGAATCGGGCACGCAACGAGGGGAACACTGAAGCTTTCTTT
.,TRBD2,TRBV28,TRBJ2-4,CASSWGGLAGIIQYF,TGTGCCAGCAGTTGGGGGGGCCTAGCGGGAATCATTCAGTACTTC
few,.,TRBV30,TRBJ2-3,CAWSVIQGRDTQYF,TGTGCCTGGAGTGTAATCCAGGGTAGGGATACGCAGTATTTT
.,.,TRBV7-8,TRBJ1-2,CASSSGMVDSGGYTF,TGTGCCAGCAGCTCCGGTATGGTTGACTCTGGGGGCTACACCTTC
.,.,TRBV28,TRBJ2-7,CASSAPAASAYEQYF,TGTGCCAGCAGTGCCCCGGCGGCTAGCGCCTACGAGCAGTACTTC
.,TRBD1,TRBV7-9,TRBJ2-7,CASSSGDSFYEQYF,TGTGCCAGCAGCTCAGGGGACAGCTTTTACGAGCAGTACTTC
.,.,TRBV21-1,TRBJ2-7,CASSTLLAGASYEQYF,TGTGCCAGCAGTACCCTTCTAGCGGGGGCCTCCTACGAGCAGTACTTC
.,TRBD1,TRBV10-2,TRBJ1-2,CATEGQGARLGNGYTF,TGCGCCACCGAGGGACAGGGGGCGAGATTGGGAAATGGCTACACCTTC
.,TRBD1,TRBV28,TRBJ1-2,CASSSTEGQYYGYTF,TGTGCCAGCAGCTCAACCGAGGGACAGTACTATGGCTACACCTTC
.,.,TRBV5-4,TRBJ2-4,CASSSHQNIQYF,TGTGCCAGCAGCTCACACCAAAACATTCAGTACTTC
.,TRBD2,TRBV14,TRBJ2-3,CASSLPTGLAGGPDTQYF,TGTGCCAGCAGCCTTCCCACGGGACTAGCGGGAGGGCCGGATACGCAGTATTTT
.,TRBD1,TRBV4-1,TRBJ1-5,CASSQGRQGRRSEPQHF,TGCGCCAGCAGCCAAGGAAGACAGGGGAGGAGGTCGGAGCCCCAGCATTTT
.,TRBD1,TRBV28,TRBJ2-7,CASCSLGDRAYEQYF,TGTGCCAGCTGCAGTTTGGGGGACAGGGCCTACGAGCAGTACTTC
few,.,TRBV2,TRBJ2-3,CASSEGLSTDTQYF,TGTGCCAGCAGTGAAGGCCTAAGCACAGATACGCAGTATTTT
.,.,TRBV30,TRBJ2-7,CAWSTGTTQQYF,TGTGCCTGGTCGACAGGTACTACGCAGCAGTACTTC
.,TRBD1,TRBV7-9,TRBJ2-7,CASSRGQGIWYF,TGTGCCAGCAGCAGGGGACAGGGTATTTGGTACTTC
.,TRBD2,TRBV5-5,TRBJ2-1,CASSSPILAGEGDEQFF,TGTGCCAGCAGCTCCCCGATTCTAGCGGGAGAGGGCGATGAGCAGTTCTTC
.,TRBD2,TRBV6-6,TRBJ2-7,CASSGLAGYEQYF,TGTGCCAGCAGCGGACTAGCGGGCTACGAGCAGTACTTC